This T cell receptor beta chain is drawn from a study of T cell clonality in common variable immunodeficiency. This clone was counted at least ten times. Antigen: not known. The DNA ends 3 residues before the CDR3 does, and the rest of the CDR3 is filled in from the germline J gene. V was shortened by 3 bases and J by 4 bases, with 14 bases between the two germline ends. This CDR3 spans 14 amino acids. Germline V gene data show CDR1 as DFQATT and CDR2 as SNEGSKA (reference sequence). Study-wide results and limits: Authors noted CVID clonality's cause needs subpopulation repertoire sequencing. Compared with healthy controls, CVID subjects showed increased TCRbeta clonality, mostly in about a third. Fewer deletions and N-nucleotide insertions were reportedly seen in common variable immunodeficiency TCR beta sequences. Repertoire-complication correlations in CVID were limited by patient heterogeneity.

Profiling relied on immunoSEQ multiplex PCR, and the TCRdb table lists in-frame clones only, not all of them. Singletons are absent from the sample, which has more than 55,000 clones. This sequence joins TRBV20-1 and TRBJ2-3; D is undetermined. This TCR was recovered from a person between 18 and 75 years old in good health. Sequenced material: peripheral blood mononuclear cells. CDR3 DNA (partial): TGCAGTGCTAGGAGGCCCCGCCCCCCAGATACG. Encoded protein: CSARRPRPPDT. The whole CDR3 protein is CSARRPRPPDTQYF.